This TCR beta chain was identified in a study of long-term antiretroviral therapy in people with HIV. Trimming stripped 1 base from V and 3 bases from J, with 7 bases between. CDR1 and CDR2 from the germline V gene are LNHDA and SQIVND (reference sequence). CDR3 length equals 14 residues. The sample holds a few counts of this clone. Survey-level resolution applied to immunoSEQ assay v3.0. Clones were sequenced by immunoSEQ multiplex PCR, and TCRdb holds only the in-frame ones, with some missing. The table includes 11,000 to 15,000 clones, roughly 80% detected once. This material consisted of unsorted PBMCs, taken 3.2 years before starting antiretroviral therapy. V gene TRBV19 combines with J gene TRBJ1-5; D is undetermined. This clonotype was obtained from a man in his forties with HIV. This CDR3 is CASSIGEFNQPQHF. The CDR3, as DNA: TGTGCCAGTAGTATAGGGGAGTTCAATCAGCCCCAGCATTTT.